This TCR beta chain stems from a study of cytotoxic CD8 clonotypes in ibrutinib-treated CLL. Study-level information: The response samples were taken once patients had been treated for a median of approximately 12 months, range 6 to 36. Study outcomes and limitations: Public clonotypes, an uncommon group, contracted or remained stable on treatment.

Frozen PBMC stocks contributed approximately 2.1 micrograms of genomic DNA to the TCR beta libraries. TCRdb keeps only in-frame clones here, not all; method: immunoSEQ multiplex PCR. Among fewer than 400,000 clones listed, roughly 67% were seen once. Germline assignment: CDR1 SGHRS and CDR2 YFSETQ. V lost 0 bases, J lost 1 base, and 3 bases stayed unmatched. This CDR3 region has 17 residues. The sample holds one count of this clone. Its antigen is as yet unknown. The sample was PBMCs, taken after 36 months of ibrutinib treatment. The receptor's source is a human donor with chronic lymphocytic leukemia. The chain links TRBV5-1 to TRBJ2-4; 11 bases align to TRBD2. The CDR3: CASSLGLAGQAKNIQYF. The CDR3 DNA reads TGCGCCAGCAGCTTGGGACTAGCGGGGCAGGCCAAAAACATTCAGTACTTC.